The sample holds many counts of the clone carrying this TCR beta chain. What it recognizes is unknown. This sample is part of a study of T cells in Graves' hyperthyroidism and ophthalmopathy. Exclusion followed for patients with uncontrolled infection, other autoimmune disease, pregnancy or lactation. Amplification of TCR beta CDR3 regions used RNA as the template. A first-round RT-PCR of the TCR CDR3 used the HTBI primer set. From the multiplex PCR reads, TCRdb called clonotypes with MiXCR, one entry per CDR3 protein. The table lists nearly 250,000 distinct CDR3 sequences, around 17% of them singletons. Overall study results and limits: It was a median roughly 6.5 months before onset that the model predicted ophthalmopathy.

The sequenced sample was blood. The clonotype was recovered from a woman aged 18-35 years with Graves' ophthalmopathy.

CDR3 region: CASSELAGVAYNEQFF. The CDR3 coding sequence is TGTGCCAGCAGTGAATTAGCGGGAGTGGCCTACAATGAGCAGTTCTTC. The chain couples TRBV27 to TRBJ2-1, with 9 bases that match TRBD2. The V segment lost 5 bases and the J segment 2 bases; nucleotides outside the gene matches: 7. The CDR3 consists of 16 residues. Germline CDR1 reads MNHEY; CDR2 reads SMNVEV (reference sequence).